The rows below give T cell receptor beta chains drawn from one sample of a study of T cells in Graves' hyperthyroidism and ophthalmopathy. TCRdb fed the multiplex PCR reads into MiXCR, producing one record per CDR3 protein. The sample includes 700,000 to 850,000 distinct CDR3 sequences, around 40% of them seen just once. The sample taken for sequencing was blood. Receptors originate from a woman between 35 and 50 years old with Graves' hyperthyroidism. Both conserved end residues are part of each CDR3. D genes are given only for firm matches. Where a row states a size, it is once, few, many or the class of an expanded clone; other rows omit it.

d_gene: NA
v_gene: TRBV24-1
j_gene: TRBJ2-3
abundance: NA
CDR3aa: CATSDPRGGSTDTQYF
CDR3nt: TGTGCCACCAGTGATCCGAGGGGCGGTTCCACAGATACGCAGTATTTT

d_gene: NA
v_gene: TRBV6-1
j_gene: TRBJ1-4
abundance: NA
CDR3aa: CASSEGNAPNEKLFF
CDR3nt: TGTGCCAGCAGTGAAGGGAATGCACCTAATGAAAAACTGTTTTTT

d_gene: NA
v_gene: TRBV19
j_gene: TRBJ1-3
abundance: many
CDR3aa: CASRAFGTSAGNTIYF
CDR3nt: TGTGCCAGTCGCGCATTCGGGACATCGGCTGGAAACACCATATATTTT

d_gene: TRBD2
v_gene: TRBV4-3
j_gene: TRBJ2-5
abundance: many
CDR3aa: CASSQSREVVTQYF
CDR3nt: TGCGCCAGCAGCCAAAGCCGGGAGGTCGTGACCCAGTACTTC

d_gene: TRBD1
v_gene: TRBV10-2
j_gene: TRBJ1-2
abundance: few
CDR3aa: CASSQEAGQGPYGYTF
CDR3nt: TGCGCCAGCAGCCAAGAGGCGGGACAGGGGCCTTATGGCTACACCTTC

d_gene: TRBD2
v_gene: TRBV9
j_gene: TRBJ2-1
abundance: NA
CDR3aa: CASSLAGETLNEQFF
CDR3nt: TGTGCCAGCAGTTTAGCGGGGGAAACACTCAATGAGCAGTTCTTC

d_gene: TRBD1
v_gene: TRBV7-2
j_gene: TRBJ2-7
abundance: many
CDR3aa: CASSPGTDRYEQYF
CDR3nt: TGTGCCAGCAGCCCTGGGACAGATCGCTACGAGCAGTACTTC

d_gene: NA
v_gene: TRBV25-1
j_gene: TRBJ1-1
abundance: once
CDR3aa: CASSGGAQQADTEAFF
CDR3nt: TGTGCCAGCAGCGGTGGGGCCCAGCAGGCGGACACTGAAGCTTTCTTT

d_gene: NA
v_gene: TRBV10-3
j_gene: TRBJ2-5
abundance: many
CDR3aa: CAISVDFQETQYF
CDR3nt: TGTGCCATCAGTGTGGATTTCCAAGAGACCCAGTACTTC

d_gene: TRBD1
v_gene: TRBV7-9
j_gene: TRBJ1-1
abundance: NA
CDR3aa: CASARDRDTEAFF
CDR3nt: TGTGCCAGCGCCCGGGACAGGGACACTGAAGCTTTCTTT

d_gene: NA
v_gene: TRBV2
j_gene: TRBJ2-1
abundance: once
CDR3aa: CASLFWGQNNEQFF
CDR3nt: TGTGCCAGCCTTTTTTGGGGGCAGAACAATGAGCAGTTCTTC

d_gene: NA
v_gene: TRBV20-1
j_gene: TRBJ2-3
abundance: NA
CDR3aa: CSARAPRRYTDTQYF
CDR3nt: TGCAGTGCTAGAGCGCCTAGGCGTTACACAGATACGCAGTATTTT

d_gene: NA
v_gene: TRBV6-5
j_gene: TRBJ2-7
abundance: once
CDR3aa: CAISYTRDNEQYF
CDR3nt: TGTGCCATCAGTTACACCCGGGATAACGAGCAGTACTTC

d_gene: NA
v_gene: TRBV15
j_gene: TRBJ1-4
abundance: many
CDR3aa: CATSRTYQGEKLFF
CDR3nt: TGTGCCACCAGCAGAACATACCAGGGAGAAAAACTGTTTTTT

d_gene: NA
v_gene: TRBV6-1
j_gene: TRBJ1-4
abundance: NA
CDR3aa: CASTSGGFQSGLTVTATNEKLFF
CDR3nt: TGTGCCAGCACATCGGGGGGTTTCCAGTCTGGTTTAACTGTCACTGCAACTAATGAAAAACTGTTTTTT

d_gene: TRBD1
v_gene: TRBV6-2/TRBV6-3
j_gene: TRBJ2-7
abundance: few
CDR3aa: CASSSSNRGNWEQYF
CDR3nt: TGTGCCAGCAGTTCCTCGAACAGGGGGAACTGGGAGCAGTACTTC

d_gene: NA
v_gene: TRBV7-9
j_gene: TRBJ1-2
abundance: NA
CDR3aa: CASSLGNMVGGYTF
CDR3nt: TGTGCCAGCAGCTTAGGAAATATGGTTGGCGGCTACACCTTC

d_gene: TRBD1
v_gene: TRBV19
j_gene: TRBJ1-6
abundance: NA
CDR3aa: CASSIGQDSTSSYNSPLHF
CDR3nt: TGTGCCAGTAGTATCGGACAGGACTCTACGAGCTCCTATAATTCACCCCTCCACTTT

d_gene: TRBD1
v_gene: TRBV2
j_gene: TRBJ1-1
abundance: many
CDR3aa: CASSAGQGRTEAFF
CDR3nt: TGTGCCAGCAGTGCGGGACAGGGGAGGACTGAAGCTTTCTTT

d_gene: NA
v_gene: TRBV28
j_gene: TRBJ2-5
abundance: few
CDR3aa: CATRGLQETQYF
CDR3nt: TGTGCCACCAGGGGACTACAAGAGACCCAGTACTTC

d_gene: NA
v_gene: TRBV20-1
j_gene: TRBJ1-2
abundance: many
CDR3aa: CSATGGMVNYGYTF
CDR3nt: TGCAGTGCCACCGGAGGGATGGTGAACTATGGCTACACCTTC

d_gene: NA
v_gene: TRBV6-5
j_gene: TRBJ1-5
abundance: few
CDR3aa: CASTHNPRRNQPQHF
CDR3nt: TGTGCCAGCACCCACAACCCGCGTCGCAATCAGCCCCAGCATTTT

d_gene: NA
v_gene: TRBV25-1
j_gene: TRBJ2-6
abundance: once
CDR3aa: CASTPGGLVSGANVLTF
CDR3nt: TGTGCCAGCACTCCCGGGGGGCTGGTGTCTGGGGCCAACGTCCTGACTTTC

d_gene: NA
v_gene: TRBV29-1
j_gene: TRBJ2-5
abundance: many
CDR3aa: CSVGAAQETQYF
CDR3nt: TGCAGCGTTGGGGCAGCCCAAGAGACCCAGTACTTC

d_gene: NA
v_gene: TRBV2
j_gene: TRBJ1-2
abundance: many
CDR3aa: CASSVGESGYTF
CDR3nt: TGTGCCAGCAGTGTAGGGGAAAGCGGCTACACCTTC

d_gene: NA
v_gene: TRBV6-5
j_gene: TRBJ2-5
abundance: few
CDR3aa: CASSDIQDGTQYF
CDR3nt: TGTGCCAGCAGTGATATCCAGGATGGGACCCAGTACTTC

d_gene: NA
v_gene: TRBV10-1
j_gene: TRBJ1-2
abundance: many
CDR3aa: CASSEKEYYGYTF
CDR3nt: TGCGCCAGCAGTGAAAAGGAATACTATGGCTACACCTTC

d_gene: NA
v_gene: TRBV29-1
j_gene: TRBJ2-5
abundance: NA
CDR3aa: CSVEATGMQETQYF
CDR3nt: TGCAGCGTTGAAGCGACGGGGATGCAAGAGACCCAGTACTTC

d_gene: NA
v_gene: TRBV7-2
j_gene: TRBJ2-5
abundance: many
CDR3aa: CASSFNQAGGIETQYF
CDR3nt: TGTGCCAGCAGCTTCAACCAGGCCGGTGGGATCGAGACCCAGTACTTC

d_gene: NA
v_gene: TRBV19
j_gene: TRBJ1-3
abundance: many
CDR3aa: CASGQQPGNTIYF
CDR3nt: TGTGCCAGCGGACAGCAACCTGGAAACACCATATATTTT

d_gene: TRBD1
v_gene: TRBV25-1
j_gene: TRBJ1-2
abundance: many
CDR3aa: CASTPGQASYGYTF
CDR3nt: TGTGCCAGCACCCCGGGACAGGCAAGTTATGGCTACACCTTC

d_gene: NA
v_gene: TRBV2
j_gene: TRBJ1-1
abundance: many
CDR3aa: CASSQSNTEAFF
CDR3nt: TGTGCCAGCTCACAGTCGAACACTGAAGCTTTCTTT

d_gene: NA
v_gene: TRBV4-1
j_gene: TRBJ1-1
abundance: few
CDR3aa: CASSQDRIGGNTEAFF
CDR3nt: TGCGCCAGCAGCCAAGATAGGATAGGGGGTAACACTGAAGCTTTCTTT

d_gene: NA
v_gene: TRBV7-3
j_gene: TRBJ2-7
abundance: NA
CDR3aa: CASSLRSDEQYF
CDR3nt: TGTGCCAGCAGCCTGAGGTCCGATGAGCAGTACTTC

d_gene: NA
v_gene: TRBV7-3
j_gene: TRBJ1-6
abundance: many
CDR3aa: CASSLKGGSPLHF
CDR3nt: TGTGCCAGCAGCTTAAAGGGTGGTTCACCCCTCCACTTT

d_gene: NA
v_gene: TRBV19
j_gene: TRBJ2-7
abundance: NA
CDR3aa: CASSLTQSYEQYF
CDR3nt: TGTGCCAGCAGTTTAACGCAGTCCTACGAGCAGTACTTC

d_gene: NA
v_gene: TRBV18
j_gene: TRBJ1-1
abundance: NA
CDR3aa: CASSPMTARGTEAFF
CDR3nt: TGTGCCAGCTCACCAATGACAGCTCGGGGGACTGAAGCTTTCTTT

d_gene: NA
v_gene: TRBV19
j_gene: TRBJ1-1
abundance: many
CDR3aa: CASGKVGFAEAFF
CDR3nt: TGTGCCAGTGGTAAGGTTGGGTTCGCTGAAGCTTTCTTT

d_gene: NA
v_gene: TRBV7-9
j_gene: TRBJ2-7
abundance: many
CDR3aa: CASSLNGATYEQYF
CDR3nt: TGTGCCAGCAGCTTGAACGGGGCTACCTACGAGCAGTACTTC

d_gene: TRBD1
v_gene: TRBV14
j_gene: TRBJ2-5
abundance: NA
CDR3aa: CASSDAGTEETQYF
CDR3nt: TGTGCCAGCAGCGACGCCGGGACAGAAGAGACCCAGTACTTC

d_gene: NA
v_gene: TRBV9
j_gene: TRBJ1-4
abundance: NA
CDR3aa: CASTQSSGAREKLFF
CDR3nt: TGTGCCAGCACCCAGTCATCGGGGGCGCGTGAAAAACTGTTTTTT